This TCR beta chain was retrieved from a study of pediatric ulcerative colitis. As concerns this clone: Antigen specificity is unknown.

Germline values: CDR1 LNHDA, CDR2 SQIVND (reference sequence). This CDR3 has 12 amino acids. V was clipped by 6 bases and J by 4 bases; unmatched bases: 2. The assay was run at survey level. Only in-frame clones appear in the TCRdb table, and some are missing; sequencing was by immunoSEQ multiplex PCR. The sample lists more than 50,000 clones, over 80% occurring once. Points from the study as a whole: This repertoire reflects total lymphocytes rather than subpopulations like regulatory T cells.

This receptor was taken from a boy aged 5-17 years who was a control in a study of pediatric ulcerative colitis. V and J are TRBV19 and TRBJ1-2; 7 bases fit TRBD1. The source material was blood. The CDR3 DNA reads TGTGCCAGTAGCGACAGGGCCTATGGCTACACCTTC. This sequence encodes CASSDRAYGYTF.